The 29 T cell receptor beta chains below come from one sample, sequenced in a study of T cell responses to AZD1222 COVID-19 vaccine. Produced via immunoSEQ multiplex PCR; TCRdb's table is partial and in-frame only. Found here are 65,000 to 95,000 clones, around 80% of them singletons; the top ten hold roughly a fifth. Sequencing was performed on peripheral blood, taken on day 0 of AZD1222 vaccination. All receptors come from an adult in good health.

This clone has a single count. The CDR3, as DNA: TGCGCCAGCAGCCTCGGGGAGAGAAGGTTCCGAGAGACCCAGTACTTC. Its protein is CASSLGERRFRETQYF. The chain is built from TRBV4-1 and TRBJ2-5; weak D call: TRBD2 (5 bases). The V and J ends lost 4 bases and 4 bases respectively, with 19 bases between them. The germline gives CDR1 MGHRA, CDR2 YSYEKL. This CDR3 has 16 residues.

The chain is built from TRBV2 and TRBJ2-2, with 8 bases matching TRBD1. The CDR3 totals 16 residues. After removal of 3 bases from V and 6 bases from J, the junction contained 9 bases not matched to a gene. CDR1 is SNHLY, CDR2 FYNNEI, per germline. In nucleotides, the CDR3 is TGTGCCAGCAGTGAGTCTACAGGGGGTTATGCCGGGGAGCTGTTTTTT. Translation gives CASSESTGGYAGELFF.

The J gene is TRBJ1-6, the V gene TRBV6-5; 8 positions agree with TRBD1. CDR1 is MNHEY, CDR2 SVGAGI, per germline. The CDR3 contains 13 residues. The V and J ends lost 11 bases and 9 bases, in that order; junction bases with no gene match: 9. The CDR3 sequence is CAGRRTGSSPLHF. In nucleotides, the CDR3 is TGTGCCGGCCGACGGACAGGGAGTTCACCCCTCCACTTT.

This chain uses TRBV20-1 with TRBJ1-1; D is ambiguous. V was clipped by 1 base and J by 8 bases, with 8 bases between them. The CDR3 totals 11 residues. The V gene's germline CDR1 is DFQATT and CDR2 SNEGSKA (reference sequence). CDR3 DNA sequence: TGCAGTGCTAGAGCAGCCGGGGAAGCTTTCTTT. Its protein is CSARAAGEAFF.

The gene calls are TRBV11-2 and TRBJ1-3; 7 bases agree with TRBD1. This CDR3 comprises 18 residues. Germline CDR1 SGHAT, CDR2 FQNNGV. V lost 3 bases, J lost 0 bases, and 11 bases stayed unmatched. CDR3 nucleotide sequence: TGTGCCAGCAGCTTCACACAGGGGTCTGAACTCTCTGGAAACACCATATATTTT. Translated: CASSFTQGSELSGNTIYF.

The chain is built from TRBV28 and TRBJ2-7; 9 bases align to TRBD1. The trim removed 5 bases at V and 0 bases at J, leaving 8 bases unmatched. Germline assignment: CDR1 MDHEN and CDR2 SYDVKM. The CDR3 contains 16 residues. The CDR3 nucleotides read TGTGCCAGCAGTGGGACAGGGTGGGATAGCTCCTACGAGCAGTACTTC. Protein product: CASSGTGWDSSYEQYF. The full variable domain, completed using reference TRBV28 and TRBJ2-7, is DVKVTQSSRYLVKRTGEKVFLECVQDMDHENMFWYRQDPGLGLRLIYFSYDVKMKEKGDIPEGYSVSREKKERFSLILESASTNQTSMYLCASSGTGWDSSYEQYFGPGTRLTVT.

The chain uses TRBV3-1 (or the pseudogene TRBV3-2) and TRBJ1-2; D not certain. V was pared by 5 bases and J by 3 bases, with 10 bases between. Germline assignment: CDR1 LGHDT and CDR2 YNNKEL (reference sequence). The CDR3 runs 13 residues. Here the CDR3 DNA reads TGTGCCAGCAGCTCCCGACGGTACTATGGCTACACCTTC. As protein: CASSSRRYYGYTF.

This chain links TRBV11-3 with TRBJ2-3; D might be TRBD2 (6 bases). From germline, CDR1 is SGHNT and CDR2 YENEEA. CDR3 length: 12 residues. V gave up 5 bases and J gave up 11 bases, with 14 bases separating them. For the CDR3, the DNA is TGTGCCAGCAGCCTCGGGGAGGCTCAGCAGTATTTT. Its translation: CASSLGEAQQYF.

The chain has TRBV24-1 and TRBJ1-2; TRBD1 might be the D (6 bases). V was trimmed by 2 bases and J by 3 bases, leaving 12 bases between them. This CDR3 has 15 residues. CDR1 and CDR2 (germline): KGHDR, SFDVKD. Here the CDR3 reads CATSDSGRGDYGYTF. The CDR3 DNA is TGTGCCACCAGTGATTCTGGGAGGGGGGACTATGGCTACACCTTC.

This clone was counted only a few times. The chain is built from TRBV10-2 and TRBJ1-2, with D possibly matching TRBD1 (6 bases). This CDR3 is 12 amino acids long. Germline CDR1 WSHSY, CDR2 SAAADI. The V and J ends lost 6 bases and 8 bases respectively, with 13 bases between them. The CDR3 reads CASRERGGGYTF. DNA for the CDR3: TGCGCCAGCAGGGAAAGGGGGGGAGGCTACACCTTC.

The V call is TRBV28, the J call TRBJ1-2, with TRBD1 matching 7 bases. This CDR3 comprises 11 residues. The V and J ends lost 5 bases and 6 bases, in that order; junction bases with no gene match: 0. Germline assignment: CDR1 MDHEN and CDR2 SYDVKM. CDR3 residues: CASSDRDGYTF. In nucleotides, the CDR3 is TGTGCCAGCAGTGACAGGGATGGCTACACCTTC.

This clone was counted a single time. J is TRBJ2-5 and V is TRBV24-1; no clear D gene. The CDR3 spans 14 residues. The germline V and J ends were trimmed by 4 bases and 5 bases, with 13 bases remaining between them. Germline loops: CDR1 KGHDR, CDR2 SFDVKD. The CDR3 DNA reads TGTGCCACCAGTGACGCGGACCGGGCGGAGACCCAGTACTTC. It translates to CATSDADRAETQYF.

The chain is built from TRBV21-1 and TRBJ2-7. TRBV21-1 is a documented pseudogene. The CDR3 totals 15 residues. The CDR3 loop is CASIDEGGQFYEQYF. The CDR3 region has the DNA TGTGCCAGCATTGATGAGGGAGGACAGTTCTACGAGCAGTACTTC.

The chain links TRBV30 to TRBJ2-7; D not certain. The CDR3 has 14 residues. The germline gives CDR1 GTSNPN, CDR2 SVGIG (reference sequence). Between the trimmed V and J ends, which lost 0 bases and 1 base, there was a span of 10 bases. The CDR3: CAWSVPSDSYEQYF. The CDR3, as DNA: TGTGCCTGGAGTGTACCGAGCGATTCCTACGAGCAGTACTTC.

The CDR3: CASSFGGLTEAFF. CDR3 in DNA: TGTGCCAGCAGCTTCGGAGGGCTCACTGAAGCTTTCTTT. The rearrangement joins TRBV5-4 to TRBJ1-1; no definite D call. Germline V CDR1 and CDR2: SGHNT, YYREEE (reference sequence). Trimming stripped 2 bases from V and 4 bases from J, with 9 bases between. CDR3 length: 13 amino acids.

V is TRBV10-1 and J is TRBJ2-1; D unresolved. This CDR3 has 12 residues. Germline CDR1 and CDR2: WNHNN and SYGVQD (reference sequence). Deletions cut 2 bases from V and 4 bases from J, with 3 bases between. As DNA, the CDR3 is TGCGCCAGCAGTGAGCGGTACAATGAGCAGTTCTTC. Its protein is CASSERYNEQFF.

V gene TRBV2 combines with J gene TRBJ1-2, with no clear D. Germline V gene lookup returns CDR1 SNHLY and CDR2 FYNNEI. The CDR3 spans 15 residues. V was pared by 6 bases and J by 0 bases, with 14 bases between. CDR3 nucleotide sequence: TGTGCCAGCAGGCCCAGCGCCCTGTCTAACTATGGCTACACCTTC. Residues: CASRPSALSNYGYTF. The complete variable domain, with remaining parts taken from reference TRBV2 and TRBJ1-2, reads EPEVTQTPSHQVTQMGQEVILRCVPISNHLYFYWYRQILGQKVEFLVSFYNNEISEKSEIFDDQFSVERPDGSNFTLKIRSTKLEDSAMYFCASRPSALSNYGYTFGSGTRLTVV.

The genes are TRBV19 and TRBJ1-5; D is possibly TRBD1 (6 bases). Trimming shortened V by 8 bases and J by 3 bases, and 8 bases separated the two germline ends. Germline lookup yields CDR1 LNHDA and CDR2 SQIVND (reference sequence). The CDR3 has 12 amino acids. CDR3 coding DNA: TGTGCCAGTCGGACAGTCAATCAGCCCCAGCATTTT. This encodes CASRTVNQPQHF. Full variable domain (remainder filled in from reference TRBV19 and TRBJ1-5): DGGITQSPKYLFRKEGQNVTLSCEQNLNHDAMYWYRQDPGQGLRLIYYSQIVNDFQKGDIAEGYSVSREKKESFPLTVTSAQKNPTAFYLCASRTVNQPQHFGDGTRLSIL.

The V and J genes are TRBV28 and TRBJ1-2; D is ambiguous. Germline V gene lookup returns CDR1 MDHEN and CDR2 SYDVKM. The V and J ends lost 2 bases and 2 bases respectively, with 6 bases between them. This CDR3 has 13 amino acids. DNA for the CDR3: TGTGCCAGCAGTTTAAACACCAACTATGGCTACACCTTC. This gives the protein CASSLNTNYGYTF.

Many counts were recorded for this clone. The CDR3 sequence: CAWSEDTAGYNEQFF. The DNA of the CDR3 is TGTGCCTGGAGTGAGGACACAGCTGGTTACAATGAGCAGTTCTTC. The chain recombines TRBV30 with TRBJ2-1; D perhaps matches TRBD1 (5 bases). The CDR3 length is 15 residues. Germline V lookup: CDR1 GTSNPN, CDR2 SVGIG (reference sequence). V was clipped by 1 base and J by 4 bases, with 14 bases between them.

The chain is built from TRBV5-6 and TRBJ2-1; 13 nucleotides agree with TRBD2. V was clipped by 4 bases and J by 4 bases; unmatched bases: 11. The CDR3 spans 18 residues. The germline CDR1 and CDR2 sequences are SGHDT and YYEEEE. The CDR3 DNA sequence: TGTGCCAGCAGCCATCGACTAGCGGGGGGCCCAACTTACAATGAGCAGTTCTTC. It is translated as CASSHRLAGGPTYNEQFF.

The rearrangement uses TRBV21-1 and TRBJ1-2. TRBV21-1 is recorded as a pseudogene. The CDR3 has 15 amino acids. DNA of the CDR3: TGTGCCAGCAGCAATTCGGGGGGCGCAGGGTATGGCTACACCTTC. This codes for CASSNSGGAGYGYTF.

This clone has only one observation. The chain links TRBV2 to TRBJ1-5; D perhaps matches TRBD1 (5 bases). The germline V gene encodes CDR1 SNHLY and CDR2 FYNNEI. Trimming pared 6 bases from V and 4 bases from J, leaving 13 bases between. This CDR3 comprises 14 residues. CDR3 in DNA: TGTGCCAGCAGCGATGGGACCGGGAATCAGCCCCAGCATTTT. Translating gives CASSDGTGNQPQHF.

In its sample, this clone was seen a few times. At one end, the junction sequence differs from germline, possibly due to a read error. The chain links TRBV27 to TRBJ2-5; D possibly corresponds to TRBD1 (6 bases). There are 13 residues in the CDR3. Looked up from germline, CDR1 is MNHEY and CDR2 is SMNVEV (reference sequence). Here the CDR3 reads CASSPGTQGTQYF. In DNA, the CDR3 is TGTGCCAGCAGTCCCGGGACACAAGGGACCCAGTACTTC.

This chain links TRBV9 with TRBJ1-1, with D unclear. CDR1 and CDR2 from the germline V gene are SGDLS and YYNGEE. The CDR3 contains 18 residues. V was shortened by 0 bases and J by 5 bases, with 23 bases between the two germline ends. The CDR3 sequence: CASSVVDVDFGRGTEAFF. The CDR3 region has the DNA TGTGCCAGCAGCGTAGTAGATGTGGATTTCGGACGTGGGACTGAAGCTTTCTTT.

Only one count was recorded for this clone. As DNA, the CDR3 is TGTGCCACCAGCAGAGATAAGGGACTAGCGAGGAATGAGCAGTTCTTC. The encoded protein is CATSRDKGLARNEQFF. This chain links TRBV15 with TRBJ2-1, with 10 bases identical to TRBD2. Germline V lookup: CDR1 LNHNV, CDR2 YYDKDF (reference sequence). The ends lost 0 bases at V and 7 bases at J; junction bases unmatched: 6. The CDR3 is made up of 16 amino acids.

This rearrangement joins TRBV5-1 to TRBJ2-5; 8 nucleotides line up with TRBD1. Losses at the gene ends were 4 bases for V and 2 bases for J; bases not matched to a gene: 4. The CDR3 contains 14 residues. Germline V lookup: CDR1 SGHRS, CDR2 YFSETQ. The CDR3, as DNA: TGCGCCAGCAGCGGCACAGGGGGGCAAGAGACCCAGTACTTC. Amino acids: CASSGTGGQETQYF. Together with reference TRBV5-1 and TRBJ2-5, the CDR3 gives the full variable domain: KAGVTQTPRYLIKTRGQQVTLSCSPISGHRSVSWYQQTPGQGLQFLFEYFSETQRNKGNFPGRFSGRQFSNSRSEMNVSTLELGDSALYLCASSGTGGQETQYFGPGTRLLVL.

The chain links TRBV2 to TRBJ1-1, with D unclear. Germline CDR1 SNHLY, CDR2 FYNNEI. The CDR3 extends over 14 amino acids. V was shortened by 2 bases and J by 0 bases, with 7 bases between the two germline ends. CDR3 DNA: TGTGCCAGCAGTGAAATAAGGATGAACACTGAAGCTTTCTTT. Its translation: CASSEIRMNTEAFF.

The V and J genes are TRBV3-1 (or the pseudogene TRBV3-2) and TRBJ2-7, with D possibly being TRBD1 (5 bases). CDR1 is LGHDT, CDR2 YNNKEL, per germline (reference sequence). This CDR3 comprises 16 residues. Trimming cost V 3 bases and J 5 bases, with 20 bases left between them. The CDR3 sequence: CASSHLGVSGRNEQYF. CDR3 nucleotide sequence: TGTGCCAGCAGCCACCTAGGGGTTTCGGGCCGAAACGAGCAGTACTTC.